This record covers a single TCR beta chain. Antigen specificity is unknown. This entry belongs to a study of cytomegalovirus exposure and HLA in healthy donors. Both 60 Vbeta primers and 13 Jbeta primers went into the PCR. Method: immunoSEQ multiplex PCR; TCRdb's copy keeps in-frame clones and lacks some. The sample yields roughly 100,000 clones, roughly 79% seen once. Whole-study results and caveats: HLA-A and HLA-B allele assignments for most subjects were reportedly predicted accurately using TCR beta sequences.

Germline CDR1 is SGHAT and CDR2 is FQNNGV. V lost 1 base and J 7 bases, leaving 10 bases between the germline ends. The CDR3 loop spans 13 amino acids. Sample: PBMCs. The sequence derives from a man aged 40-50 years in good health and CMV-seronegative. The V gene is TRBV11-2, the J gene TRBJ1-2; possibly TRBD1 for D (6 bases). The CDR3 reads CASSLGGGGGYTF. Here the CDR3 DNA reads TGTGCCAGCAGCTTAGGGGGGGGCGGTGGCTACACCTTC.